This T cell receptor (beta chain) comes out of a study of radiotherapy plus CTLA-4 blockade in lung cancer. Findings and caveats of the study: Response was reportedly best predicted by early blood T cell clone dynamics, with interferon-beta.

Note on this clone: Its antigen is as yet unknown.

The CDR3 spans 14 residues. Here immunoSEQ multiplex PCR was the method, and the copy in TCRdb shows in-frame clones only, minus some. Here the sample spans 55,000 to 80,000 clones, 60% to 80% being singletons. The chain recombines TRBV21-1 with TRBJ1-2; the D call TRBD1 from the table was never checked on the DNA. TRBV21-1 is deemed a pseudogene. The material sequenced was peripheral blood, taken from a patient treated with radiotherapy plus ipilimumab. The TCR sequence derives from a human donor with non-small cell lung cancer who had a complete response to radiotherapy plus ipilimumab. CDR3 loop: CASSNVNTNYGYTF. The CDR3 DNA reads TGTGCCAGCAGCAATGTAAACACCAACTATGGCTACACCTTC.